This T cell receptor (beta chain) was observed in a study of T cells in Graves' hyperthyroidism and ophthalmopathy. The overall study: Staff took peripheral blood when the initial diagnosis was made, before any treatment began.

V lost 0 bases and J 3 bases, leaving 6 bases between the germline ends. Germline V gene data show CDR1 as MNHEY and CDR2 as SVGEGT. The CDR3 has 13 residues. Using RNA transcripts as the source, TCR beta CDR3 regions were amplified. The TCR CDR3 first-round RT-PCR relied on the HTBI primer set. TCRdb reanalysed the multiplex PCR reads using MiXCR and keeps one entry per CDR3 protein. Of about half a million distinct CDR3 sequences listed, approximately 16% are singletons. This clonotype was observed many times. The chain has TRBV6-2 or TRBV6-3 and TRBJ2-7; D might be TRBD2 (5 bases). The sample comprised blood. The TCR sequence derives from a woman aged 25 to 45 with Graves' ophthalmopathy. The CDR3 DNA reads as TGTGCCAGCAGTTACTCGAGGGACTACGAGCAGTACTTC. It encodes CASSYSRDYEQYF.